The clone carrying this T cell receptor (beta chain) was detected a few times. Its antigen is not known. The record originates from a study of T-cell reconstitution after alpha-beta-depleted transplantation in children. Study findings and constraints: Reports say that about two months after transplant, the alpha-beta T cells came out of several hundred graft clones that had expanded. Surviving recipient T cells and thymic progenitors produced the high day-60 TCRbeta diversity seen in some patients.

For TCRbeta, the library was prepared with unique molecular identifiers. MiXCR was run by TCRdb on the PCR reads, yielding one entry per CDR3 protein. The data show about a million distinct CDR3 sequences, roughly 29% seen once. The V and J ends lost 5 bases and 7 bases, in that order; junction bases with no gene match: 10. CDR1 and CDR2 (germline): MGHRA, YSYEKL. CDR3 length: 15 amino acids. The source material was PBMCs, mostly from graft donor cells, sampled 360 days after TCRalphabeta/CD19-depleted stem cell transplant. This clonotype originated in a boy in the first two years of life who had a stem cell transplant for SCID, so the T cells may come from the graft donor. The chain couples TRBV4-1 to TRBJ1-5; 8 bases agree with TRBD1. The CDR3 region is CASSYLDREGQPQHF. Here the CDR3 DNA reads TGCGCCAGCAGCTACCTGGACAGGGAGGGACAGCCCCAGCATTTT.